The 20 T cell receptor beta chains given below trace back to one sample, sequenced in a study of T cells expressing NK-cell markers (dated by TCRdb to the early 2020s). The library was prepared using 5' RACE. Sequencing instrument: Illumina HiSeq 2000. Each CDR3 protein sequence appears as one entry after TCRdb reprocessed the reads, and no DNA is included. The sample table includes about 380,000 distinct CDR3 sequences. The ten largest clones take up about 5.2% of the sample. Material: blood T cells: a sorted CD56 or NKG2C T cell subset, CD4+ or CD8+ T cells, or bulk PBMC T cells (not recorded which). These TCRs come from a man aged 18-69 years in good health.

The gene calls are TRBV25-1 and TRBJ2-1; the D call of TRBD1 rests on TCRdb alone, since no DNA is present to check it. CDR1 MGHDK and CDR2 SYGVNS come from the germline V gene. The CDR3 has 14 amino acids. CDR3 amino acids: CASRGPFPPFEQFF.

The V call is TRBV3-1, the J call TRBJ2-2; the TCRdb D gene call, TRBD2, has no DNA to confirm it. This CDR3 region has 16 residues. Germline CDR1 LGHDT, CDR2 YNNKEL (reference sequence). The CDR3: CASSPAGRGYTGELFF.

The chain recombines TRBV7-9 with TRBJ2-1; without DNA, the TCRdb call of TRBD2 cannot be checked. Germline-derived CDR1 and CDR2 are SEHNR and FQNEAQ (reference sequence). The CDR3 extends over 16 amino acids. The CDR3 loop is CASSLPASGGAAEQFF.

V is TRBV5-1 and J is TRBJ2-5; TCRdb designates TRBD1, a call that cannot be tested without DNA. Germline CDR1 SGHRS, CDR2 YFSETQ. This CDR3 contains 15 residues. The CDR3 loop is CASSGGGGRQETQYF. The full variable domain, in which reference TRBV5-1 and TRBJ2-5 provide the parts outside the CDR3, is KAGVTQTPRYLIKTRGQQVTLSCSPISGHRSVSWYQQTPGQGLQFLFEYFSETQRNKGNFPGRFSGRQFSNSRSEMNVSTLELGDSALYLCASSGGGGRQETQYFGPGTRLLVL.

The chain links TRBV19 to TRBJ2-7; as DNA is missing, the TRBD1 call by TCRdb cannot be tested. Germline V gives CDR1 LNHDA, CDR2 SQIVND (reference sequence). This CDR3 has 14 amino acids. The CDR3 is CASSSPGRAYEQYF.

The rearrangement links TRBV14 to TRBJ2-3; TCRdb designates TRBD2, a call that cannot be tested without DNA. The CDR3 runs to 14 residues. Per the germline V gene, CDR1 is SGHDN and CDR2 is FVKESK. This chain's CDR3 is CASSTLNKRDTQYF.

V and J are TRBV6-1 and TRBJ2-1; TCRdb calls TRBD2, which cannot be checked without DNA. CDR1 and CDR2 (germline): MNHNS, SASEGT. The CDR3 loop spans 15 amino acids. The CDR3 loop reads CASSQRGGLLNEQFF.

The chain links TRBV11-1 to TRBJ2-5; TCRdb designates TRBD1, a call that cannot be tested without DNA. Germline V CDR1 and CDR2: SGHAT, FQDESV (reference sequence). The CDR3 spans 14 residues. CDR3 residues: CASRHTGLGETQYF. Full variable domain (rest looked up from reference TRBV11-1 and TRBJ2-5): EAEVAQSPRYKITEKSQAVAFWCDPISGHATLYWYRQILGQGPELLVQFQDESVVDDSQLPKDRFSAERLKGVDSTLKIQPAELGDSAMYLCASRHTGLGETQYFGPGTRLLVL.

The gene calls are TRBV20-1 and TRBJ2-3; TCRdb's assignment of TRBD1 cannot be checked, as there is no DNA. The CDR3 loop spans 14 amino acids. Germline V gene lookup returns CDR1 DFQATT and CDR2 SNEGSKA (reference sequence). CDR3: CSAADRVRADTQYF.

CDR3 residues: CASSLGGQYNSPLHF. This chain uses TRBV5-1 with TRBJ1-6; the TRBD1 assignment by TCRdb is unverifiable without DNA. The CDR3 length is 15 residues. Germline V gene data show CDR1 as SGHRS and CDR2 as YFSETQ.

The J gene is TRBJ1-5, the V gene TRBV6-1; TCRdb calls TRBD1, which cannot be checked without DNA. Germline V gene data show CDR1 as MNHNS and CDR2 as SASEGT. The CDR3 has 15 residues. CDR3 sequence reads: CASSPSPPRGQPQHF.

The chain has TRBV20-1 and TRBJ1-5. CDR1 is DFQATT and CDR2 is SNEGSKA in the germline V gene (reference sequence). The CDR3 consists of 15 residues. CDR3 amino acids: CSASIGRWADQPQHF.

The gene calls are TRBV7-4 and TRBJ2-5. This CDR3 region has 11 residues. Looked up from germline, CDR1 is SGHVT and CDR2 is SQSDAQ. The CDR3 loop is CASSPRKTQYF.

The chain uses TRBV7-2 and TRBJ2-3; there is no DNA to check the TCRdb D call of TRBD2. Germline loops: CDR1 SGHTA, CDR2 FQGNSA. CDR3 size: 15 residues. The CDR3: CASSPASGRTDTQYF.

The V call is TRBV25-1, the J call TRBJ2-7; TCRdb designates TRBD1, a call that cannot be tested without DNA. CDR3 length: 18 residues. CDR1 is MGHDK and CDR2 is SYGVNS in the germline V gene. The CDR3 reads CASSLGASDKFSFYEQYF.

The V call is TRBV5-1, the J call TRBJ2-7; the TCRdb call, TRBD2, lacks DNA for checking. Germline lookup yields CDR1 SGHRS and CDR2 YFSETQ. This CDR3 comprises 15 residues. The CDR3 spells CASSSGRRETYEQYF.

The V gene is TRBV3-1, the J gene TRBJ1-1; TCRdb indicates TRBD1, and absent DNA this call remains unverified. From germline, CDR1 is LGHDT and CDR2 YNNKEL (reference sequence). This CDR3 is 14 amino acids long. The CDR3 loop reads CASRRGVIDTEAFF.

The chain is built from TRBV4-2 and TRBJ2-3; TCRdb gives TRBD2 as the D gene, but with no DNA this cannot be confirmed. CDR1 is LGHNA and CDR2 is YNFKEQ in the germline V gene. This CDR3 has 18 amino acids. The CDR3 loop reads CASSQVRTSGASTDTQYF.

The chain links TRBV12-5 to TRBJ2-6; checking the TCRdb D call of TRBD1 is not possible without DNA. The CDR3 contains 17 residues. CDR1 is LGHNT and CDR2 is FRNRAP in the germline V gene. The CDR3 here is CASGPGQGSSGANVLTF.

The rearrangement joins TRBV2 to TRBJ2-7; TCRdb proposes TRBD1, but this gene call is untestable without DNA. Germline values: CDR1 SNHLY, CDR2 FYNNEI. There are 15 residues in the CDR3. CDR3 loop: CASSEPRGPHYEQYF.